Detailed here is one T cell receptor (beta chain). Antigen: not known. This record belongs to a study of cytotoxic CD8 clonotypes in ibrutinib-treated CLL. Study-level findings and limits: There were few public clonotypes, and on treatment they contracted or stayed stable.

Sequencing was performed with immunoSEQ multiplex PCR; in TCRdb, only in-frame clones are kept and a portion is missing. Found here are roughly 130,000 clones, about four fifths of them singletons; the top ten hold 9.5% to 15%. This CDR3 is built from 17 residues. The V gene lost 0 bases and the J gene lost 2 bases, with 16 bases spanning the gap. CDR1 is SGHDT, CDR2 YYEEEE, per germline. The clonotype originates from a human donor with chronic lymphocytic leukemia. This sequence joins TRBV5-6 and TRBJ2-3, with D perhaps matching TRBD1 (6 bases). The specimen was PBMCs, collected after 12 months of ibrutinib treatment. In DNA form, the CDR3 reads TGTGCCAGCAGCTTGGCCCTTGGACAGACAAACACAGATACGCAGTATTTT. This gives the protein CASSLALGQTNTDTQYF.